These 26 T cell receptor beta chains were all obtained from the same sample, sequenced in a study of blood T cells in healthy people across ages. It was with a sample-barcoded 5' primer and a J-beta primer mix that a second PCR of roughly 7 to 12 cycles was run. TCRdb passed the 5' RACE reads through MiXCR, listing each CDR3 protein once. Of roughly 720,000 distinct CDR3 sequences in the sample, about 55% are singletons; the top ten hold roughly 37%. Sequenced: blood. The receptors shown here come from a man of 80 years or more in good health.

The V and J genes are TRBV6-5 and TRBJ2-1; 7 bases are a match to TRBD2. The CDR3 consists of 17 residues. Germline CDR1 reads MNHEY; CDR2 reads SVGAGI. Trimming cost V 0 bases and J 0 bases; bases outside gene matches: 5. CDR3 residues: CASSYSWGRASYNEQFF. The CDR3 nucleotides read TGTGCCAGCAGTTACTCATGGGGGAGGGCCTCCTACAATGAGCAGTTCTTC.

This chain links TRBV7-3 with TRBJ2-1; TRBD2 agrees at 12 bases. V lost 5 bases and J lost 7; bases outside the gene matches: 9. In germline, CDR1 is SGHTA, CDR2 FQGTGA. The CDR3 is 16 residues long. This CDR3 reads CASSASTSGRSNEQFF. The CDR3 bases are TGTGCCAGCAGCGCCTCGACTAGCGGGAGAAGTAATGAGCAGTTCTTC.

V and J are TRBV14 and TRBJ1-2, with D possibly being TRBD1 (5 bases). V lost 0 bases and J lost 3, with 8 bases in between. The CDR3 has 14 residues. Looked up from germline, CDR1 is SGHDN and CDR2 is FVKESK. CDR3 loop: CASSQEGQYYGYTF. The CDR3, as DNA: TGTGCCAGCAGCCAAGAGGGGCAGTACTATGGCTACACCTTC.

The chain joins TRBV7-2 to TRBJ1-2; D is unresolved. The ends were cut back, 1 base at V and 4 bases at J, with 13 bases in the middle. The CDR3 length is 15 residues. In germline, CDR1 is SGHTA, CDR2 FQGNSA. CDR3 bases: TGTGCCAGCAGCTTAGTGCGGGGATTGGGCTATGGCTACACCTTC. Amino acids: CASSLVRGLGYGYTF.

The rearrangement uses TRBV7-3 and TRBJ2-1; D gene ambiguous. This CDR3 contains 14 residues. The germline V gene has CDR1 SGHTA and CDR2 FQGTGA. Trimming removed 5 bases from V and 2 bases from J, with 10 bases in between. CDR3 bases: TGTGCCAGCAGCCCTTCCCCAACCTACAATGAGCAGTTCTTC. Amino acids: CASSPSPTYNEQFF.

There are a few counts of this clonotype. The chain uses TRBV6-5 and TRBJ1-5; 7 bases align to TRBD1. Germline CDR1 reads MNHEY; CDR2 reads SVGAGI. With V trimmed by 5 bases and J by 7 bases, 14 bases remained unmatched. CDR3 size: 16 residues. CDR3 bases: TGTGCCAGCAGTCCCTTTACGACAGGGAGTCGACAGCCCCAGCATTTT. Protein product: CASSPFTTGSRQPQHF.

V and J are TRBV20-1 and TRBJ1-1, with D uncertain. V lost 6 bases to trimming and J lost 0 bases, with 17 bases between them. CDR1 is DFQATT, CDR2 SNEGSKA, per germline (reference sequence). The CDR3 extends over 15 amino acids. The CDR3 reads CSAFFREVLNTEAFF. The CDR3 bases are TGCAGTGCCTTTTTCAGAGAAGTTTTGAACACTGAAGCTTTCTTT.

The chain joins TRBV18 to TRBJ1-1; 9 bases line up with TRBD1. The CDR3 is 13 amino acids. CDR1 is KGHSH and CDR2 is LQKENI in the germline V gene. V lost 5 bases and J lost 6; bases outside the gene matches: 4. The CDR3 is CASSAGQGAEAFF. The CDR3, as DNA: TGTGCCAGCTCAGCGGGACAGGGTGCTGAAGCTTTCTTT.

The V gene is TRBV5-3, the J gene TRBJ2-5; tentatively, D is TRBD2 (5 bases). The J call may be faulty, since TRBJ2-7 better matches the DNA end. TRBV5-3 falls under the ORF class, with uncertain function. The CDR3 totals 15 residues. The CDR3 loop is CARSPRDHRTYEQYF. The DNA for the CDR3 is TGTGCCAGAAGCCCCCGGGATCACCGGACCTACGAGCAGTACTTC.

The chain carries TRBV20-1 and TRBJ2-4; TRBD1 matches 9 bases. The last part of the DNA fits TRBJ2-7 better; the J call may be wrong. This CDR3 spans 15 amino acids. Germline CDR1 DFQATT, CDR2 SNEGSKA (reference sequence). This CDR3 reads CSARDPRTGDHEQYF. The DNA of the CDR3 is TGCAGTGCTAGAGATCCTAGGACAGGGGACCACGAGCAGTACTTC.

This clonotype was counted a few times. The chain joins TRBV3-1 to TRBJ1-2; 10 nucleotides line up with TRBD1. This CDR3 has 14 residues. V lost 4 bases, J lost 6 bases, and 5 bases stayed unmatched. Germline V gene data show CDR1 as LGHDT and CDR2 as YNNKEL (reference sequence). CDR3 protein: CASSPRTGGHGYTF. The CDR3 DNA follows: TGTGCCAGCAGCCCTCGGACAGGGGGACATGGCTACACCTTC.

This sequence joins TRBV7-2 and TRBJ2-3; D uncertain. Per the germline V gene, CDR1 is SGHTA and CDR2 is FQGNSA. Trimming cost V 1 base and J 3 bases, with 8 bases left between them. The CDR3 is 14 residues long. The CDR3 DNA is TGTGCCAGCAGCTTAGTGGCTACAACAGATACGCAGTATTTT. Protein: CASSLVATTDTQYF.

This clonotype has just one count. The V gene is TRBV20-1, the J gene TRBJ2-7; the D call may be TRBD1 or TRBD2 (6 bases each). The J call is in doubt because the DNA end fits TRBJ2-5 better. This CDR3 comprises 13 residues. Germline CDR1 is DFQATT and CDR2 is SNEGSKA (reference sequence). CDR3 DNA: TGCAGTGCTAGATGGGGGGCACGGGAGACCCAGTACTTC. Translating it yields CSARWGARETQYF.

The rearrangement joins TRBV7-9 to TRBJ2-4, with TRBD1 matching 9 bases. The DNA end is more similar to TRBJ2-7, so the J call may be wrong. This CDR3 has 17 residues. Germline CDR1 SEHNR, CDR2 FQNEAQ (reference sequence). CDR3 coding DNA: TGTGCCAGCAGCGCCATCCCGGGACAGGGACTCGCCTACGAGCAGTACTTC. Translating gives CASSAIPGQGLAYEQYF.

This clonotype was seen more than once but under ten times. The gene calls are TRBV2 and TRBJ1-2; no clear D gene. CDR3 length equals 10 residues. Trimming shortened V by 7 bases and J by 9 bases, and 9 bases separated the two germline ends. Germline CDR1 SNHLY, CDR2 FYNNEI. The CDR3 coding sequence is TGTGCCAGCACCCTCAGGAGCTACACCTTC. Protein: CASTLRSYTF.

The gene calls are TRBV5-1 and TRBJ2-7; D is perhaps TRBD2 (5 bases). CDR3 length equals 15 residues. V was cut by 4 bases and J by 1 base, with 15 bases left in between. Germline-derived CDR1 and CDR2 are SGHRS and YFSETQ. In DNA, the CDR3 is TGCGCCAGCAGCAGAACGGGATTCCCTTCCTACGAGCAGTACTTC. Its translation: CASSRTGFPSYEQYF.

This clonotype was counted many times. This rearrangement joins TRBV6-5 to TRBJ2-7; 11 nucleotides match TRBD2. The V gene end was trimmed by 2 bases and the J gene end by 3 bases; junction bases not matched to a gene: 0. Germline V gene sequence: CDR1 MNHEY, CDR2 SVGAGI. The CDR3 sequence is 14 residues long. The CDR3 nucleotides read TGTGCCAGCAGTTACGGGACTAGCGGCTACGAGCAGTACTTC. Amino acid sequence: CASSYGTSGYEQYF.

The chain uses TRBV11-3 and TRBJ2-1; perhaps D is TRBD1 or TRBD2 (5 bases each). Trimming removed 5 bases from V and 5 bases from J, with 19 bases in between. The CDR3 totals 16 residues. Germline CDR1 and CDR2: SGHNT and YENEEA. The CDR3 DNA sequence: TGTGCCAGCAGCGTCCGTTCATCGGGACCTAACAATGAGCAGTTCTTC. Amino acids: CASSVRSSGPNNEQFF.

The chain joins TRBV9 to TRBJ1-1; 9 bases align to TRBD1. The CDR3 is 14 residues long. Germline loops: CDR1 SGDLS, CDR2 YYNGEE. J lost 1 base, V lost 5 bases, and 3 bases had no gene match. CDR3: CASRGQGSNTEAFF. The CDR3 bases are TGTGCCAGCAGAGGACAGGGGTCGAACACTGAAGCTTTCTTT. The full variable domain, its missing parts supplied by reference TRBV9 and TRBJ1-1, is DSGVTQTPKHLITATGQRVTLRCSPRSGDLSVYWYQQSLDQGLQFLIQYYNGEERAKGNILERFSAQQFPDLHSELNLSSLELGDSALYFCASRGQGSNTEAFFGQGTRLTVV.

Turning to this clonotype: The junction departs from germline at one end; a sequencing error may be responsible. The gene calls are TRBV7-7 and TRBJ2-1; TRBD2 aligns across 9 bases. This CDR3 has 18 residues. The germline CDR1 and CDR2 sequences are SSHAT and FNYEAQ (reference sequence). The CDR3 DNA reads TGTGCTAGCAGCTTAGAAGGGGGTACTAGCGGGCCCCGGAATGAGCAGTTCTTC. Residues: CASSLEGGTSGPRNEQFF.

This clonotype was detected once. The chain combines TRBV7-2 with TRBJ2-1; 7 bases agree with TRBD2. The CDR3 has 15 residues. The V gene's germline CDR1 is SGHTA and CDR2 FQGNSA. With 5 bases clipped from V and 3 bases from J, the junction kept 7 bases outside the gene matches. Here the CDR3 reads CASSLGTNIYNEQFF. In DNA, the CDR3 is TGTGCCAGCAGCCTGGGGACTAACATCTACAATGAGCAGTTCTTC.

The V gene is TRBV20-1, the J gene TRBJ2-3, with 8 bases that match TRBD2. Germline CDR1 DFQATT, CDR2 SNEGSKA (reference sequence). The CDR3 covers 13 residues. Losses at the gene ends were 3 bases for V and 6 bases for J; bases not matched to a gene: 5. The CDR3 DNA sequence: TGCAGTGCTAGTCTGGCGGGAGGTGATACGCAGTATTTT. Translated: CSASLAGGDTQYF.

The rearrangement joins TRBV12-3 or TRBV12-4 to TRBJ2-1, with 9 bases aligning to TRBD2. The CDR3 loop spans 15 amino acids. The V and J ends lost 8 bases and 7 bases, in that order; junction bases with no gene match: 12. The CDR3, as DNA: TGTGCCAGCGGATACATGGGACTAGCCTCTAATGAGCAGTTCTTC. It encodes CASGYMGLASNEQFF.

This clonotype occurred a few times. The CDR3 sequence: CSARGRRVTDTQYF. The CDR3 region has the DNA TGCAGTGCTAGAGGTCGCAGGGTGACAGATACGCAGTATTTT. The chain uses TRBV20-1 and TRBJ2-3; tentative D call: TRBD1 (5 bases). Per germline, CDR1 DFQATT and CDR2 SNEGSKA (reference sequence). This CDR3 has 14 residues. Trimming removed 1 base at V and 3 bases at J, with 11 bases between.

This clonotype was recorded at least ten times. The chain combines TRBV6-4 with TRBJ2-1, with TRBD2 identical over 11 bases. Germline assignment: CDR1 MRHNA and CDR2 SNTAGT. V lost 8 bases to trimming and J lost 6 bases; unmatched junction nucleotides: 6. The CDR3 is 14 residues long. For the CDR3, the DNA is TGTGCCAGCTCCGTAGCGGGAGGGCGCAATGAGCAGTTCTTC. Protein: CASSVAGGRNEQFF.

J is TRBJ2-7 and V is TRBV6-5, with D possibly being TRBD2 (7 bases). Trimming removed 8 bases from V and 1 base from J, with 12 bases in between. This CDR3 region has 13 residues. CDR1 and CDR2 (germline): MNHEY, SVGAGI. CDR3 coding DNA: TGTGCCAGCGGTGGGGGGGCTTCCTACGAGCAGTACTTC. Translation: CASGGGASYEQYF.